The clone carrying this T cell receptor (beta chain) was counted a single time. Antigen unknown. The PCR was carried out with 60 Vbeta primers and 13 Jbeta primers. Sequencing was performed with immunoSEQ multiplex PCR; in TCRdb, only in-frame clones are kept and a portion is missing. The data hold some 110,000 clones, with 75% observed a single time. The data are from a study of cytomegalovirus exposure and HLA in healthy donors. Donors had nominal health at sampling but likely had unrecorded immune exposures. Notes on the study in general: Some V segments, including TRBV6-2 and TRBV6-3, were excluded as indistinguishable. Analysis was performed later, and it showed HLA-associated TCR beta chains to be more clonally expanded than equally common others.

CDR1 MNHEY and CDR2 SMNVEV come from the germline V gene (reference sequence). V shed 6 bases, J shed 3 bases, and the junction held 4 bases outside the gene matches. CDR3 length: 14 residues. This TCR was recovered from a woman aged 18-29 years in good health and CMV-seronegative. V usage is TRBV27 and J usage is TRBJ2-3, with TRBD2 matching over 9 bases. The specimen sequenced was PBMCs. The DNA of the CDR3 is TGTGCCAGCAGGAGCGGGGGGCGGACAGATACGCAGTATTTT. Protein product: CASRSGGRTDTQYF.